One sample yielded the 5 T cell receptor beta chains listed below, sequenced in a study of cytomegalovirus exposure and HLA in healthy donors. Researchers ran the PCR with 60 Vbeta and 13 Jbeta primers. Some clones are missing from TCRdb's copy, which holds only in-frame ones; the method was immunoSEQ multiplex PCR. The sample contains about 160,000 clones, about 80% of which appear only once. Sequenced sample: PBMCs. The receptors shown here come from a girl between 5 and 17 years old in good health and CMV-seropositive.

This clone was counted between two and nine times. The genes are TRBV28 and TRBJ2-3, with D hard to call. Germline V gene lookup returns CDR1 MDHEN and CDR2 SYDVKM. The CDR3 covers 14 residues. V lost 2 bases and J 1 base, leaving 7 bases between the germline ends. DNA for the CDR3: TGTGCCAGCAGTTTAATGGCAGGCACAGATACGCAGTATTTT. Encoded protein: CASSLMAGTDTQYF.

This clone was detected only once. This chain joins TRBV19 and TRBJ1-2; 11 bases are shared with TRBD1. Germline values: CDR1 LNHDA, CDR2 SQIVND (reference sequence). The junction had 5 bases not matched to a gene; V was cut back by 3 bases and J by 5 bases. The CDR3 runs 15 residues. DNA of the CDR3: TGTGCCAGTAGTATCGGACAGGGGGCGCGTTATGGCTACACCTTC. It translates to CASSIGQGARYGYTF. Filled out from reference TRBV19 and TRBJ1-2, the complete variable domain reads DGGITQSPKYLFRKEGQNVTLSCEQNLNHDAMYWYRQDPGQGLRLIYYSQIVNDFQKGDIAEGYSVSREKKESFPLTVTSAQKNPTAFYLCASSIGQGARYGYTFGSGTRLTVV.

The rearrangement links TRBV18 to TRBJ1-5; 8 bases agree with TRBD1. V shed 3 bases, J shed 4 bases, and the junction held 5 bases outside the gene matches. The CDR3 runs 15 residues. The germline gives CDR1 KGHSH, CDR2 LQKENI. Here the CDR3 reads CASSPGQEQNQPQHF. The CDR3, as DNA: TGTGCCAGCTCACCGGGACAGGAGCAGAATCAGCCCCAGCATTTT. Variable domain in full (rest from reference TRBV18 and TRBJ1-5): NAGVMQNPRHLVRRRGQEARLRCSPMKGHSHVYWYRQLPEEGLKFMVYLQKENIIDESGMPKERFSAEFPKEGPSILRIQQVVRGDSAAYFCASSPGQEQNQPQHFGDGTRLSIL.

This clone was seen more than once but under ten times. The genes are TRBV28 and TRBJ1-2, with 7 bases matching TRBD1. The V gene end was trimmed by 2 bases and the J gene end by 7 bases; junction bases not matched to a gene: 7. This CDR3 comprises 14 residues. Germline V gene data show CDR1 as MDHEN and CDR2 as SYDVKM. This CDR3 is CASSLRQGSFGYTF. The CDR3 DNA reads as TGTGCCAGCAGTTTACGACAGGGAAGTTTTGGCTACACCTTC.

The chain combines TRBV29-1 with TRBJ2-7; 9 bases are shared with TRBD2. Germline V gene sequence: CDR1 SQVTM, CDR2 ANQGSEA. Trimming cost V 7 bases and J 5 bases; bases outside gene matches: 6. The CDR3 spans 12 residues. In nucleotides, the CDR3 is TGCAGCGCCTATAGCGGGGGCAACGAGCAGTACTTC. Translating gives CSAYSGGNEQYF.